This TCR beta chain appears in the sequencing data of a study of shared clonotypes between healthy human individuals. Deep was the level used in running the assay. Sequencing was performed with immunoSEQ multiplex PCR; in TCRdb, only in-frame clones are kept and a portion is missing. Among approximately 600,000 clones listed, around 96% were seen once. Study conclusions and caveats: The authors expected sequencing depth to affect clonotype sharing among donors. Generally, naive subsets (rather than memory subsets) showed larger estimated richness. Lower generation probabilities were found for non-shared clonotypes than for those shared by all four donors.

V lost 6 bases to trimming and J lost 11 bases, with 13 bases between them. CDR1 is MNHEY, CDR2 SMNVEV, per germline (reference sequence). CDR3 size: 11 residues. Naive CD8 cells comprised CD45RO-negative, CCR7-positively selected cells, excluding terminally differentiated effector memory CD45RA+ cells. This clone was seen only once. Antigen specificity is unknown. What was sequenced was naive CD8+ T cells sorted from blood. This receptor was obtained from a woman aged 25 to 39 in good health. This chain connects TRBV27 to TRBJ2-5, with a weak D call TRBD2 (5 bases). The CDR3 DNA sequence: TGTGCCAGCAGCACCCCCCCGGGGCAGTACTTC. Amino acid sequence: CASSTPPGQYF.